A single sample is the source of the 25 T cell receptor beta chains below, sequenced in a study of blood T cell repertoires in COVID-19. The table came from immunoSEQ multiplex PCR; TCRdb's copy has only in-frame clones and leaves some out. The sample carries 90,000 to 120,000 clones, around 88% recorded once. Sequences were obtained from peripheral blood. These receptors originate from a man between 50 and 59 years old with active or convalescent COVID-19.

The chain couples TRBV9 to TRBJ2-2; 7 bases are shared with TRBD2. The CDR3 covers 18 residues. The trim removed 0 bases at V and 4 bases at J, leaving 12 bases unmatched. CDR1 and CDR2 (germline): SGDLS, YYNGEE. CDR3 sequence (DNA): TGTGCCAGCAGCGTAGGGAGTAGCGGGCCACACTCCACCGGGGAGCTGTTTTTT. Protein product: CASSVGSSGPHSTGELFF.

This clone came up a few times. The rearrangement uses TRBV6-2 or TRBV6-3 and TRBJ1-2; 8 bases are a match to TRBD1. The CDR3 spans 17 residues. The V gene's germline CDR1 is MNHEY and CDR2 SVGEGT. The J segment lost 1 base and the V segment lost 2 bases, leaving 9 bases of the junction unmatched. The CDR3 reads CASSYDGQGAFNYGYTF. The CDR3 nucleotides are TGTGCCAGCAGTTACGACGGCCAGGGGGCGTTTAACTATGGCTACACCTTC.

This clone has a handful of counts. The chain links TRBV5-1 to TRBJ1-3; D gene ambiguous. Trimming cost V 4 bases and J 2 bases, with 7 bases left between them. The CDR3 length is 13 residues. The germline gives CDR1 SGHRS, CDR2 YFSETQ. The CDR3 nucleotides read TGCGCCAGCAGCCACAGAACTGGAAACACCATATATTTT. Protein product: CASSHRTGNTIYF.

In this sample, this clone turned up once. This chain connects TRBV9 to TRBJ2-7; 7 bases align to TRBD2. Trimming at V came to 4 bases and at J to 3 bases, leaving 7 bases not matched to a gene. This CDR3 has 14 residues. Germline values: CDR1 SGDLS, CDR2 YYNGEE. The CDR3 sequence: CASSRQRDFYEQYF. The CDR3 DNA reads TGTGCCAGCAGCAGACAGCGGGATTTCTACGAGCAGTACTTC. Together with reference TRBV9 and TRBJ2-7, the CDR3 gives the full variable domain: DSGVTQTPKHLITATGQRVTLRCSPRSGDLSVYWYQQSLDQGLQFLIQYYNGEERAKGNILERFSAQQFPDLHSELNLSSLELGDSALYFCASSRQRDFYEQYFGPGTRLTVT.

This clone appeared a single time. At the DNA level, this CDR3 is encoded by other sequences in the same sample as well. This rearrangement joins TRBV3-1 (or the pseudogene TRBV3-2) to TRBJ2-3, with TRBD2 identical over 9 bases. V shed 1 base, J shed 1 base, and the junction held 0 bases outside the gene matches. Germline V gene data show CDR1 as LGHDT and CDR2 as YNNKEL (reference sequence). The CDR3 spans 15 residues. The CDR3 sequence: CASSQGTSGTDTQYF. The CDR3 DNA follows: TGTGCCAGCAGCCAAGGGACTAGCGGCACAGATACGCAGTATTTT.

Comments on this clone: Germline is not matched at one junction end, which may reflect a read error. This chain connects TRBV7-7 to TRBJ2-1; D is possibly TRBD1 or TRBD2 (6 bases each). Germline V gene sequence: CDR1 SSHAT, CDR2 FNYEAQ (reference sequence). The length of the CDR3 is 13 residues. The CDR3 protein is CASSLGGRTEQFF. DNA of the CDR3: TGTGCTAGCAGCTTAGGGGGGCGGACTGAGCAGTTCTTC.

The chain has TRBV24-1 and TRBJ1-2; TRBD1 is a possible D gene (6 bases). Germline V gives CDR1 KGHDR, CDR2 SFDVKD. CDR3 length: 12 amino acids. The ends were cut back, 12 bases at V and 4 bases at J, with 14 bases in the middle. The chain's CDR3 is CAVAGETYGYTF. The CDR3 DNA is TGTGCCGTGGCAGGGGAAACCTATGGCTACACCTTC.

This clone was found a few times. The V gene is TRBV28, the J gene TRBJ1-2; D gene uncertain. The CDR3 runs to 11 residues. Germline CDR1 is MDHEN and CDR2 is SYDVKM. Trimming cost V 6 bases and J 5 bases, with 7 bases left between them. CDR3 sequence (DNA): TGTGCCAGCAGAAAAACATATGGCTACACCTTC. Translated: CASRKTYGYTF.

V is TRBV3-1 (or the pseudogene TRBV3-2) and J is TRBJ1-3, with a tentative D call TRBD1 (5 bases). Germline values: CDR1 LGHDT, CDR2 YNNKEL (reference sequence). The CDR3 covers 14 residues. With 1 base removed from V and 7 bases from J, the gap between germline ends came to 11 bases. CDR3 nucleotide sequence: TGTGCCAGCAGCCAAGGGGGGGTACGCAACACCATATATTTT. Amino acids: CASSQGGVRNTIYF.

CDR3 in DNA: TGTGCCAGCAGCGCAGGAGGACCTAGCTCCTACGAGCAGTACTTC. This encodes CASSAGGPSSYEQYF. The V and J genes are TRBV6-4 and TRBJ2-7; weak D call: TRBD2 (5 bases). This CDR3 is built from 15 residues. Germline V gene lookup returns CDR1 MRHNA and CDR2 SNTAGT. Trimming took off 6 bases at V and 0 bases at J, with 15 bases between the two ends.

The chain recombines TRBV27 with TRBJ2-7, with D perhaps matching TRBD1 (6 bases). Germline V gene data show CDR1 as MNHEY and CDR2 as SMNVEV (reference sequence). V gave up 6 bases and J gave up 1 base, with 13 bases separating them. This CDR3 comprises 14 residues. The DNA of the CDR3 is TGTGCCAGCAGCCCACTGACAGGTTCCTACGAGCAGTACTTC. This gives the protein CASSPLTGSYEQYF.

CDR3 nucleotide sequence: TGCGCCAGCAGCATTGGACAGGGCCGAGTCACTGAAGCTTTCTTT. This gives the protein CASSIGQGRVTEAFF. The chain uses TRBV5-1 and TRBJ1-1, with 8 bases fitting TRBD1. Trimming removed 4 bases from V and 4 bases from J; junction bases left unmatched: 9. Germline CDR1 and CDR2: SGHRS and YFSETQ. The length of the CDR3 is 15 residues.

This clone was seen more than once but under ten times. The J gene is TRBJ2-7, the V gene TRBV4-3; TRBD1 matches at 11 bases. CDR1 is LGHNA, CDR2 YSLEER, per germline. V was clipped by 0 bases and J by 3 bases; unmatched bases: 4. The CDR3 extends over 16 amino acids. CDR3 sequence: CASSQDYGTGGYEQYF. The CDR3 DNA sequence: TGCGCCAGCAGCCAAGATTACGGGACAGGGGGCTACGAGCAGTACTTC.

This clone was seen a single time. V and J are TRBV28 and TRBJ2-3, with 8 bases identical to TRBD2. This CDR3 is built from 15 residues. V gave up 5 bases and J gave up 5 bases; unmatched junction bases: 9. CDR1 and CDR2 from the germline V gene are MDHEN and SYDVKM. In nucleotides, the CDR3 is TGTGCCAGCAGTATGGGCGGGAGGATCAAAGATACGCAGTATTTT. Translation: CASSMGGRIKDTQYF.

This rearrangement joins TRBV14 to TRBJ2-5, with D perhaps matching TRBD2 (5 bases). Trimming removed 0 bases at V and 2 bases at J, with 13 bases between. Germline loops: CDR1 SGHDN, CDR2 FVKESK. The CDR3 is 16 amino acids. The CDR3 sequence is CASSQDPGLKQETQYF. The CDR3 coding sequence is TGTGCCAGCAGCCAAGACCCAGGACTGAAACAAGAGACCCAGTACTTC.

The J gene is TRBJ2-3, the V gene TRBV6-1; 7 bases map to TRBD2. The CDR3 runs to 16 residues. The germline gives CDR1 MNHNS, CDR2 SASEGT. V lost 4 bases to trimming and J lost 0 bases; unmatched junction nucleotides: 7. The CDR3 nucleotides are TGTGCCAGCAGTGCTTCTAGCGGATCCAGCACAGATACGCAGTATTTT. Translation gives CASSASSGSSTDTQYF.

CDR3 in amino acids: CATSDLPHQGGVNEQFF. The CDR3 DNA reads as TGTGCCACCAGTGATTTGCCCCACCAAGGGGGAGTCAATGAGCAGTTCTTC. The gene calls are TRBV24-1 and TRBJ2-1, with D maybe TRBD1 (6 bases). Trimming removed 0 bases at V and 6 bases at J, with 17 bases between. CDR1 is KGHDR and CDR2 is SFDVKD in the germline V gene. This CDR3 spans 17 amino acids.

The rearrangement joins TRBV28 to TRBJ1-3; TRBD1 matches at 7 bases. Trimming at V came to 3 bases and at J to 3 bases, leaving 2 bases not matched to a gene. Germline CDR1 is MDHEN and CDR2 is SYDVKM. This CDR3 is built from 14 residues. DNA of the CDR3: TGTGCCAGCAGTTTGAGACAGGGTGGAAACACCATATATTTT. Protein sequence: CASSLRQGGNTIYF.

The chain has TRBV7-6 and TRBJ2-2; D gene ambiguous. Germline CDR1 SGHVS, CDR2 FNYEAQ. The CDR3 is made up of 12 amino acids. V lost 5 bases and J 7 bases, leaving 8 bases between the germline ends. Written as DNA, the CDR3 is TGTGCCAGCAGCCGCGTGTTCGGGGAGCTGTTTTTT. As protein: CASSRVFGELFF.

This rearrangement joins TRBV19 to TRBJ2-1; the match to TRBD2 covers 8 bases. Per germline, CDR1 LNHDA and CDR2 SQIVND (reference sequence). V was pared by 4 bases and J by 4 bases, with 6 bases of the junction left unmatched. CDR3 length: 15 residues. The CDR3 loop is CASSNGRAGYNEQFF. Written as DNA, the CDR3 is TGTGCCAGTAGTAACGGGAGGGCCGGGTACAATGAGCAGTTCTTC.

The chain is built from TRBV6-5 and TRBJ1-2; maybe TRBD1 (5 bases). Germline assignment: CDR1 MNHEY and CDR2 SVGAGI. The V end lost 0 bases, the J end lost 11 bases, and 22 bases lay between the germline ends. The CDR3 spans 16 residues. This CDR3 is CASSYSFLGPRSIYTF. The CDR3 region has the DNA TGTGCCAGCAGTTACTCTTTTCTGGGGCCGCGATCAATTTACACCTTC.

The gene calls are TRBV28 and TRBJ1-2; tentative D call: TRBD1 (6 bases). V lost 5 bases, J lost 4 bases, and 11 bases lay in between. The CDR3 loop spans 13 amino acids. From germline, CDR1 is MDHEN and CDR2 SYDVKM. CDR3 sequence: CASSNDRTYGYTF. The CDR3 nucleotides are TGTGCCAGCAGTAACGACAGGACCTATGGCTACACCTTC.

The chain couples TRBV5-6 to TRBJ2-7; the D gene is possibly TRBD1 (6 bases). The germline gives CDR1 SGHDT, CDR2 YYEEEE. The germline V and J ends were trimmed by 0 bases and 7 bases, with 14 bases remaining between them. The CDR3 totals 14 residues. The CDR3 is CASSLDRALGEQYF. DNA of the CDR3: TGTGCCAGCAGCTTGGACAGGGCCCTAGGTGAGCAGTACTTC.

The chain combines TRBV4-1 with TRBJ1-1; 7 bases are a match to TRBD1. The CDR3 is 15 residues long. Trimming removed 3 bases from V and 5 bases from J; junction bases left unmatched: 9. The V gene's germline CDR1 is MGHRA and CDR2 YSYEKL. CDR3 amino acids: CASSQIGGTETEAFF. As DNA, the CDR3 is TGCGCCAGCAGCCAGATAGGGGGCACGGAGACTGAAGCTTTCTTT.

This clone has just one count. This chain connects TRBV19 to TRBJ2-7, with TRBD1 as a possible D gene (7 bases). From germline, CDR1 is LNHDA and CDR2 SQIVND (reference sequence). The CDR3 runs to 14 residues. Trimming cost V 4 bases and J 2 bases, with 12 bases left between them. CDR3 sequence (DNA): TGTGCCAGTAGTACAGGGGGGTTCCCCTACGAGCAGTACTTC. It encodes CASSTGGFPYEQYF.